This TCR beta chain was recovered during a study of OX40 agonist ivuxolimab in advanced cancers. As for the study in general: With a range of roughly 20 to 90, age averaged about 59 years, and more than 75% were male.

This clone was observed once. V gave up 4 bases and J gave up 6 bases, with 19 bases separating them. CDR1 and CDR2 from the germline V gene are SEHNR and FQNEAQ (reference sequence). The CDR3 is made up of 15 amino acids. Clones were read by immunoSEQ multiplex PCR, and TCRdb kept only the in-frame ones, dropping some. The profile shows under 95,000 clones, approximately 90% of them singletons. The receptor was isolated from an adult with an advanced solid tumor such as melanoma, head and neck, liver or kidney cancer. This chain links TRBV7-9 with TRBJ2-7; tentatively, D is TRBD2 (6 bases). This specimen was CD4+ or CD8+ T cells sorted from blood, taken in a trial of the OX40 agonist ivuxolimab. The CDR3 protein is CASSYSGDSYREQYF. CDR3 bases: TGTGCCAGCAGCTACTCCGGGGACTCCTACCGCGAGCAGTACTTC.